This T cell receptor (beta chain) was identified during a study of T cell changes during pregnancy in multiple sclerosis. The repertoire was sequenced with immunoSEQ multiplex PCR; TCRdb's copy has only in-frame clones and lacks some. The data hold 55,000 to 70,000 clones, with around 93% observed a single time. In its sample, this clone was seen once. The V end lost 3 bases, the J end lost 4 bases, and 21 bases lay between the germline ends. CDR1 is MDHEN, CDR2 SYDVKM, per germline. CDR3 size: 17 residues. The material was CD4+ T cells from peripheral blood mononuclear cells, obtained before pregnancy. The receptor was derived from a female donor with multiple sclerosis, enrolled in a pregnancy study. The chain employs TRBV28 and TRBJ1-2, with D uncertain. The CDR3 bases are TGTGCCAGCAGTTTTAAGTTTGAGGAAGAAAGTAGCTATGGCTACACCTTC. Translation gives CASSFKFEEESSYGYTF.